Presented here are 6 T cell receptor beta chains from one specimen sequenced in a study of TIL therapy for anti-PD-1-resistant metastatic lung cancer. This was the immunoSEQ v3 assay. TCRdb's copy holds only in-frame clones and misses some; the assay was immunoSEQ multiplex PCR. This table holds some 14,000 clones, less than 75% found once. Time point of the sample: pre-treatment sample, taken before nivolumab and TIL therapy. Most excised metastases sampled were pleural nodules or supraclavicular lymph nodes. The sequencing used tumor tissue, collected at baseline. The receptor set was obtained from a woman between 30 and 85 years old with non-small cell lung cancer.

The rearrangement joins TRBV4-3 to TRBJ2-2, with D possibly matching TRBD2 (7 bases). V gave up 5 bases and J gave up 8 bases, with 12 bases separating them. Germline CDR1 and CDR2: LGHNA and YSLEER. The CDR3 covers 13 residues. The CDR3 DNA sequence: TGCGCCAGCAGCTGGACAGCGGGAGGGGAGCTGTTTTTT. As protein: CASSWTAGGELFF.

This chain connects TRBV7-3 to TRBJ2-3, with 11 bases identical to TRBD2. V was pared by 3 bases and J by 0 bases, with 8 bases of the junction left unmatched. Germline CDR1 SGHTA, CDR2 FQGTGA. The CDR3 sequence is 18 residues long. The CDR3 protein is CASSLMTSGKGSTDTQYF. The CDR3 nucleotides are TGTGCCAGCAGCTTGATGACTAGCGGGAAAGGAAGCACAGATACGCAGTATTTT.

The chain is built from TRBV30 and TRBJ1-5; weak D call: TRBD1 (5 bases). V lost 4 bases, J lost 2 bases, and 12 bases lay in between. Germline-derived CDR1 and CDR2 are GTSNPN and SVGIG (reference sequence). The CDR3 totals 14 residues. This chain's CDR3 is CAWTGRLGNQPQHF. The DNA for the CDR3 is TGTGCCTGGACAGGGAGGCTGGGCAATCAGCCCCAGCATTTT.

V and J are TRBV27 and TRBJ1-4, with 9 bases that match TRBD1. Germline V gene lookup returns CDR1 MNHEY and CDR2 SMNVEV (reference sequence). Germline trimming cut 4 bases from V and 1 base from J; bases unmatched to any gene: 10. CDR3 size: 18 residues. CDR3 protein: CASSSDPGTGRTNEKLFF. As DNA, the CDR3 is TGTGCCAGCAGTTCCGACCCCGGGACAGGGAGAACTAATGAAAAACTGTTTTTT.

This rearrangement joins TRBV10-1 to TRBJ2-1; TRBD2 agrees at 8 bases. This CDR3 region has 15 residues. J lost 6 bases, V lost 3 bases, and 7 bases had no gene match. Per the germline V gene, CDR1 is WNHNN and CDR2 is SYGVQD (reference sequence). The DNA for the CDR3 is TGCGCCAGCAGTGACCGGGGGGGCCTGTTCAATGAGCAGTTCTTC. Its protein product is CASSDRGGLFNEQFF.

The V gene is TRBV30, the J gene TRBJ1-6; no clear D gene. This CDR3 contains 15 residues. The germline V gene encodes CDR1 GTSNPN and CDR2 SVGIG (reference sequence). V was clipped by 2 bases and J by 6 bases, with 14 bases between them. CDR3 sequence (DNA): TGTGCCTGGAGTACCCAGAGACGTCGTAATTCACCCCTCCACTTT. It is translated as CAWSTQRRRNSPLHF.